This TCR beta chain is from a study of blood T cell repertoires in COVID-19. This table comes from immunoSEQ multiplex PCR, and its TCRdb copy is limited to in-frame clones, with some not included. The repertoire has fewer than 150,000 clones, about 74% of them found once; the top ten carry less than 7.5%. The CDR3 loop spans 14 amino acids. The ends lost 5 bases at V and 9 bases at J; junction bases unmatched: 11. CDR1 is MNHEY and CDR2 is SMNVEV in the germline V gene (reference sequence). The sequenced sample consisted of peripheral blood. The clonotype originates from a man aged 65-85 years with acute or convalescent COVID-19. The gene calls are TRBV27 and TRBJ2-7; 9 bases agree with TRBD1. The CDR3, as DNA: TGTGCCAGCAGTCCACACGGGACAGGGAGTACGCAGTACTTC. Protein sequence: CASSPHGTGSTQYF.